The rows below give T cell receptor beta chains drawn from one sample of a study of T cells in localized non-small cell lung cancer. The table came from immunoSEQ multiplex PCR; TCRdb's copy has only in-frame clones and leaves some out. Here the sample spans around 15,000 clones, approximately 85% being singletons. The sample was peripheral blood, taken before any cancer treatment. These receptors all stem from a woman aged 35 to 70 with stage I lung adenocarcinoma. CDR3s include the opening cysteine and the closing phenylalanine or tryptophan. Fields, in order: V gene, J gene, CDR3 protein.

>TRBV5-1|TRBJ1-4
CASSLTSTNEKLFF
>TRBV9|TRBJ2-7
CASSARYNTYEQYF
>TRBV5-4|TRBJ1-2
CASSETGVEGYTF
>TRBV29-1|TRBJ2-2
CSVDSDREGETGELFF
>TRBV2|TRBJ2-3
CASSAGLATQYF
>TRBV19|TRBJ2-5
CASSPRTGLQETQYF
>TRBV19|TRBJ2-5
CASSDYTQETQYF
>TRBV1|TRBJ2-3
CTSSQTTGTSGSLCTDTQYF
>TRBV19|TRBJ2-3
CASNTPRGGPSTDTQYF
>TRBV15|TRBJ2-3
CATSALWTGSTDTQYF
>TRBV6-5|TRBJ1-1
CASSYSEGNTEAFF
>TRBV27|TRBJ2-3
CASSLLAGGLADTQYF
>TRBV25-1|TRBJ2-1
CASGEMGRGLSSYNEQFF
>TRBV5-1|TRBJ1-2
CASSVDSLYGYTF
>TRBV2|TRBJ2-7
CASSRDSRYEQYF
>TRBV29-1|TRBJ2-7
CSAQGGAGTYEQYF
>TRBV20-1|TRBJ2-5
CSARPPGTQYF
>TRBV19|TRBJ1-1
CASSIDSLGDTEAFF
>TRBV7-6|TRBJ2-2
CASSMTGGRGTGELFF
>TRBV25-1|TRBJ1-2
CASSETGGQLYGYTF
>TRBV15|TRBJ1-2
CATSRDLVQGYGYTF
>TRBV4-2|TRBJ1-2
CASSQEGRGGYGYTF
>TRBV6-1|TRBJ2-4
CASSKGPGGAGKNIQYF
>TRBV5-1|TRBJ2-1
CASRVSGGPYNEQFF
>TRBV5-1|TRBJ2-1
CASCVGGTYNEQFF
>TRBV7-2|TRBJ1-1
CASSLGRRGTEAFF
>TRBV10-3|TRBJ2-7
CAISERVGTLTLYEQYF
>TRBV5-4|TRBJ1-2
CASSPILQGGDYGYTF
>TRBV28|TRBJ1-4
CASSLLGQGDEKLFF
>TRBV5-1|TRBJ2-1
CASSLGQTSYNEQFF
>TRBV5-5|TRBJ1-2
CASSSTGWDGYTF
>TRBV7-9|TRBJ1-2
CASSSARSNYGYTF
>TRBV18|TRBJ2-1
CASSSSQVSSYNEQFF
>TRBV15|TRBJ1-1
CATSREAVRENTEAFF
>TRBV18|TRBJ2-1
CASSLVVGSPDWYEQFF
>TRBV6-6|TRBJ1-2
CASSYPDRGRGYTF
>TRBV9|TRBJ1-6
CASSGRQINSPLHF
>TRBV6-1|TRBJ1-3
CASSVLNYGNTIYF
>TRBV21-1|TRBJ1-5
CASRSRDRVSNQPQHF
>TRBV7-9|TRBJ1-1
CASSLEGGIATEAFF
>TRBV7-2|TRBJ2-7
CASSLASYRGSYEQYF
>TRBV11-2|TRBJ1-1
CASSLQGADTEAFF
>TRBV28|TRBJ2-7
CASSFAGGNNEQYF
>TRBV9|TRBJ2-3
CASSVAGGLDTQYF
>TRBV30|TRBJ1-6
CAWRDRDQSPLHF
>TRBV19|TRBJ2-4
CASSIDQAGENIQYF